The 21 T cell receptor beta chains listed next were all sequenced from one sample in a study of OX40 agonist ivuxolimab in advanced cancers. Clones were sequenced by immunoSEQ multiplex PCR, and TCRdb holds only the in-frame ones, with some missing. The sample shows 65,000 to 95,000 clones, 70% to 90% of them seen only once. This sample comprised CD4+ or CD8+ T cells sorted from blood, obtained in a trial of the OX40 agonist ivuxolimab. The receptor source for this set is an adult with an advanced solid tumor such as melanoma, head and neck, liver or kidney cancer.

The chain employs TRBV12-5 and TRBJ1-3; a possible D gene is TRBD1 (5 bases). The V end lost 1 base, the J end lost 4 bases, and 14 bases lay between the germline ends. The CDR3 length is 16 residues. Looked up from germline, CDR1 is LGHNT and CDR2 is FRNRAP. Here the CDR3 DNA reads TGTGCTAGTGGTTTGGAGAAGGGACTGAGGGGAAACACCATATATTTT. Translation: CASGLEKGLRGNTIYF. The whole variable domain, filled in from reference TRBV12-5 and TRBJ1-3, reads DARVTQTPRHKVTEMGQEVTMRCQPILGHNTVFWYRQTMMQGLELLAYFRNRAPLDDSGMPKDRFSAEMPDATLATLKIQPSEPRDSAVYFCASGLEKGLRGNTIYFGEGSWLTVV.

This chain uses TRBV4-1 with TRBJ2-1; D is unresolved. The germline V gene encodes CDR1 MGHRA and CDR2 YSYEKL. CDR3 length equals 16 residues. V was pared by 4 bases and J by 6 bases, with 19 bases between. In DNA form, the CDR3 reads TGCGCCAGCAGCCCCGGGCCCCCACGAACTGGCAATGAGCAGTTCTTC. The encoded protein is CASSPGPPRTGNEQFF.

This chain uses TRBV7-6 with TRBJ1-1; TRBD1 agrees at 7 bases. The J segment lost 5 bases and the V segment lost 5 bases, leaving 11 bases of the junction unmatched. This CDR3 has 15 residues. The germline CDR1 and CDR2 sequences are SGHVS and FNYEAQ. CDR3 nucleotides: TGTGCCAGCAGCCCAATGACAGGGCCACCGACTGAAGCTTTCTTT. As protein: CASSPMTGPPTEAFF.

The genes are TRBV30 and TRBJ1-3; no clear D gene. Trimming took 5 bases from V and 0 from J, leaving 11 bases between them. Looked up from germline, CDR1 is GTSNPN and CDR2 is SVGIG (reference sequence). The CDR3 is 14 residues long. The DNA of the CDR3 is TGTGCCTGGGGCCGCGGACTCTCTGGAAACACCATATATTTT. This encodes CAWGRGLSGNTIYF.

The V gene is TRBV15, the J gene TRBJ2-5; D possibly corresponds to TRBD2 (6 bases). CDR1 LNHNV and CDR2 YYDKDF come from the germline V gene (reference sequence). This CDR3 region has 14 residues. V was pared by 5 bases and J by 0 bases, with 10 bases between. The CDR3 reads CATSLGLHQETQYF. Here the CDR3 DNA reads TGTGCCACCAGCCTGGGACTTCACCAAGAGACCCAGTACTTC.

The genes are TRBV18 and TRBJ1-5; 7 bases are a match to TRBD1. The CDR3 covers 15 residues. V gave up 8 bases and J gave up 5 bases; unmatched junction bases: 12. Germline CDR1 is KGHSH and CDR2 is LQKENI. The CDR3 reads CASSAEGGGDQPQHF. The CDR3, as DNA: TGTGCCAGCAGCGCCGAAGGGGGCGGGGATCAGCCCCAGCATTTT.

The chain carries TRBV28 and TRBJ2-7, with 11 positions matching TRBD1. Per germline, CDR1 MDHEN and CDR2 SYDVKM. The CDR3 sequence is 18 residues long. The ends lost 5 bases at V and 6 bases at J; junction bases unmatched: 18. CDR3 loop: CASSSHLRTGGKMGEQYF. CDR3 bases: TGTGCCAGCAGTAGTCACCTCCGGACAGGGGGCAAAATGGGCGAGCAGTACTTC.

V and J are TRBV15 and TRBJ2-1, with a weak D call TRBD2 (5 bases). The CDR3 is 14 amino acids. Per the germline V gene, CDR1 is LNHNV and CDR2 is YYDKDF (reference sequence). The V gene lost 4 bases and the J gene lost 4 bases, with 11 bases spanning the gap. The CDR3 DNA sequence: TGTGCCACCAGCATGCAACGGGGTTACAATGAGCAGTTCTTC. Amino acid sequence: CATSMQRGYNEQFF.

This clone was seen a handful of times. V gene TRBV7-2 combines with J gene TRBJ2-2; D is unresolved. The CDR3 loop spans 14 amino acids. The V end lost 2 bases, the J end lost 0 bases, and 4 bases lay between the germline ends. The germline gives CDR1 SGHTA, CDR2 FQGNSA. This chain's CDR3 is CASSLRPNTGELFF. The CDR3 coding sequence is TGTGCCAGCAGCTTAAGGCCGAACACCGGGGAGCTGTTTTTT.

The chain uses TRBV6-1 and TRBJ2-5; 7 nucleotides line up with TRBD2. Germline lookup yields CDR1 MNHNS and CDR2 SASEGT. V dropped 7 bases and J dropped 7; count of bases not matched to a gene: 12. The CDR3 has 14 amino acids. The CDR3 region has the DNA TGTGCCAGCATGAGCTTCGTGAGGGAGGGGACCCAGTACTTC. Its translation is CASMSFVREGTQYF.

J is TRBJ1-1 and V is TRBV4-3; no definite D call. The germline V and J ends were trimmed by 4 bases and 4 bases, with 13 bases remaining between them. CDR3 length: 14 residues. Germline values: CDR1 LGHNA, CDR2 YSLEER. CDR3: CASSRGPFITEAFF. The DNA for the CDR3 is TGCGCCAGCAGCCGAGGACCCTTTATCACTGAAGCTTTCTTT.

The CDR3 sequence: CASSDQGSNYGYTF. CDR3 nucleotides: TGTGCCAGCAGTGATCAGGGATCGAACTATGGCTACACCTTC. The V call is TRBV6-1, the J call TRBJ1-2, with D possibly matching TRBD1 (5 bases). The CDR3 consists of 14 residues. V lost 3 bases to trimming and J lost 2 bases, with 10 bases between them. Germline CDR1 and CDR2: MNHNS and SASEGT.

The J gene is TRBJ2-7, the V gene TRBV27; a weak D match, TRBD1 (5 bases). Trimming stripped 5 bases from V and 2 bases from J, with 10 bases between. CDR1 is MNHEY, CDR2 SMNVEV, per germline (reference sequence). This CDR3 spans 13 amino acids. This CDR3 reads CASSRQGTYEQYF. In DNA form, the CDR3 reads TGTGCCAGCAGTCGGCAGGGTACCTACGAGCAGTACTTC.

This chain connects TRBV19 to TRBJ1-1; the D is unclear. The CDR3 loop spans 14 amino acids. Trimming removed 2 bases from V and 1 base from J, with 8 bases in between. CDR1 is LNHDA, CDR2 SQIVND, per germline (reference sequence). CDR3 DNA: TGTGCCAGTAGTATACCCCGACGGAACACTGAAGCTTTCTTT. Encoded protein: CASSIPRRNTEAFF.

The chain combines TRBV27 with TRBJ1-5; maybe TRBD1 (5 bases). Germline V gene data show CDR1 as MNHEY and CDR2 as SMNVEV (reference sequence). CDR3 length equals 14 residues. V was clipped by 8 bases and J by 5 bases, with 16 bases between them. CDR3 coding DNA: TGTGCCAGCCGAAAGTCGGGGGAGCATCAGCCCCAGCATTTT. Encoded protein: CASRKSGEHQPQHF.

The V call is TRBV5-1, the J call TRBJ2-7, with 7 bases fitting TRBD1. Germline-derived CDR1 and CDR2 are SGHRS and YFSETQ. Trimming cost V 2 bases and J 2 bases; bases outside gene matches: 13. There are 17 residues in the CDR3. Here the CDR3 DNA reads TGCGCCAGCAGCTTAGACCCCGGACAGGTTGAACCCTACGAGCAGTACTTC. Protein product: CASSLDPGQVEPYEQYF.

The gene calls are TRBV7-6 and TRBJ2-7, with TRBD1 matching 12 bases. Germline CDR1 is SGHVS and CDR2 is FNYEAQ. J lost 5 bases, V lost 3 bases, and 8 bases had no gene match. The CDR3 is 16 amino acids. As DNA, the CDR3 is TGTGCCAGCAGCTTTAGAATGGGACAGGGGGCCGACGAGCAGTACTTC. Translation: CASSFRMGQGADEQYF.

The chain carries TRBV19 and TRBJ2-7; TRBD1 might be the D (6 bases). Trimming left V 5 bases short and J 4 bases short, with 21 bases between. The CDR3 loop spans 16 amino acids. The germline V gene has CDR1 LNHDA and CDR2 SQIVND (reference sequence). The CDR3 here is CASSLSPQGFLYEQYF. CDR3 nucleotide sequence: TGTGCCAGTAGTCTTTCTCCACAGGGCTTCTTATACGAGCAGTACTTC.

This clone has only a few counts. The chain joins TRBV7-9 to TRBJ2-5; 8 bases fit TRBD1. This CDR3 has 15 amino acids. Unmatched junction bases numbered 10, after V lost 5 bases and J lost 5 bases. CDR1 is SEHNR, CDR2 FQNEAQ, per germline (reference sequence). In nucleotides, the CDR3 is TGTGCCAGCAGCCCCCCCTTTAGACAGGGGGAGACCCAGTACTTC. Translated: CASSPPFRQGETQYF.

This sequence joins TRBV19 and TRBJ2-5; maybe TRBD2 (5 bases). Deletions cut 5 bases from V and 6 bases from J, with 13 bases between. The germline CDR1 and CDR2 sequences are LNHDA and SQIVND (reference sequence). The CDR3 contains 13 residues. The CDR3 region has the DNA TGTGCCAGTAGTGAAACTAGTAGGCAGACCCAGTACTTC. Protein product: CASSETSRQTQYF.

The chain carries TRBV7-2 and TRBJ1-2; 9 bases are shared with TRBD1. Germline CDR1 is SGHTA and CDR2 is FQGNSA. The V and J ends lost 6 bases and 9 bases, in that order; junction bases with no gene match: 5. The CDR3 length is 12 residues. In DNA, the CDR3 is TGTGCCAGCAGGCAAACAGGGGGCAGCTACACCTTC. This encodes CASRQTGGSYTF.